The 4 T cell receptor beta chains below all came from one sample that was sequenced in a study of cytotoxic CD8 clonotypes in ibrutinib-treated CLL (dated by TCRdb to the early 2020s). The sample's time point label, in plain terms: 12 to 13 months on ibrutinib. The library relied on the immunoSEQ multiplex PCR assay. The immuneACCESS repertoire file appears here via TCRdb, limited to in-frame rearrangements. These files lack a portion of the clones; in checked studies, under half of the deficit traces to unresolved V genes, and the cause of the others is not known. The sample table contains more than 110,000 clones; only one count was recorded for under 95% of them. The ten largest clones take up 9.5% to 14% of the sample. This specimen consisted of PBMCs, obtained after 12 months of ibrutinib treatment. The receptors were gathered from a human donor with chronic lymphocytic leukemia.

The V gene is TRBV9, the J gene TRBJ1-1, with TRBD1 as a possible D gene (5 bases). This CDR3 has 13 residues. The germline V and J ends were trimmed by 0 bases and 5 bases, with 8 bases remaining between them. Germline lookup yields CDR1 SGDLS and CDR2 YYNGEE. DNA of the CDR3: TGTGCCAGCAGCGTAGGGGACCGGACTGAAGCTTTCTTT. It translates to CASSVGDRTEAFF.

The rearrangement links TRBV5-6 to TRBJ1-2; D is unclear. Germline CDR1 is SGHDT and CDR2 is YYEEEE. The CDR3 covers 13 residues. Trimming pared 0 bases from V and 2 bases from J, leaving 5 bases between. CDR3 sequence (DNA): TGTGCCAGCAGCTTGGAGGGAAACTATGGCTACACCTTC. It is translated as CASSLEGNYGYTF.

The chain joins TRBV9 to TRBJ1-4; D is possibly TRBD1 (5 bases). Trimming left V 1 base short and J 4 bases short, with 8 bases between. Germline V gene lookup returns CDR1 SGDLS and CDR2 YYNGEE. The CDR3 is 14 amino acids. DNA of the CDR3: TGTGCCAGCAGCGTACAGGGTTATAATGAAAAACTGTTTTTT. It translates to CASSVQGYNEKLFF.

The V call is TRBV27, the J call TRBJ2-3; 9 bases agree with TRBD1. This CDR3 has 14 amino acids. Germline loops: CDR1 MNHEY, CDR2 SMNVEV (reference sequence). The ends lost 5 bases at V and 1 base at J; junction bases unmatched: 1. CDR3: CASSRDRGTDTQYF. CDR3 nucleotides: TGTGCCAGCAGTCGGGACAGGGGCACAGATACGCAGTATTTT.